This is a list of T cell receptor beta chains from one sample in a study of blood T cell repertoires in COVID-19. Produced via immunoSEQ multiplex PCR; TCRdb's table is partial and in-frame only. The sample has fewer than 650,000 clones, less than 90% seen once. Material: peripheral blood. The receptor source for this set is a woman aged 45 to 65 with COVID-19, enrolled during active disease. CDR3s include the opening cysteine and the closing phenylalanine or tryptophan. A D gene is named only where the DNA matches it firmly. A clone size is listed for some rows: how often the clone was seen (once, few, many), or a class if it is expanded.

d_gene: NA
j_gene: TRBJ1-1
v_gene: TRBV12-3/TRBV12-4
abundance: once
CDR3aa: CASGYGTEAFF
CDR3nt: TGTGCCAGCGGTTACGGCACTGAAGCTTTCTTT

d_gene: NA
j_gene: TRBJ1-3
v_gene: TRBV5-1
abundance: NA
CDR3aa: CASSTGDEAFRNTIYF
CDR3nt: TGCGCCAGCAGCACCGGGGATGAAGCTTTCCGTAACACCATATATTTT

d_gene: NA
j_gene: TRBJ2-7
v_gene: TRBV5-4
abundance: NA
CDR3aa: CASSLREEAYEQYF
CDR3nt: TGTGCCAGCAGCCTCAGGGAGGAAGCCTACGAGCAGTACTTC

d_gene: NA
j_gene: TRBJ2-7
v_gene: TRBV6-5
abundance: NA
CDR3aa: CASSPPDRYEQYF
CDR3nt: TGTGCCAGCAGTCCACCTGACAGATACGAGCAGTACTTC

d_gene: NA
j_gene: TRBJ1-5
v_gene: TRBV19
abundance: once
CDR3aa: CASSPYPVWGRSSNQPQHF
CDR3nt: TGTGCCAGTAGCCCCTACCCCGTTTGGGGGAGGTCTAGCAATCAGCCCCAGCATTTT

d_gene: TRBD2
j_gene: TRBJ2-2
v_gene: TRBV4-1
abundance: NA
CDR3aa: CASSRPGRGGNTGELFF
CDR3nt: TGCGCCAGCAGCCGCCCGGGGCGCGGGGGGAACACCGGGGAGCTGTTTTTT

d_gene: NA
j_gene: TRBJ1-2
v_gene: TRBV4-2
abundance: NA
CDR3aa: CASSQDGYRQGPNRYTF
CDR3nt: TGTGCCAGCAGCCAAGATGGGTATAGGCAGGGGCCAAATCGCTACACCTTC

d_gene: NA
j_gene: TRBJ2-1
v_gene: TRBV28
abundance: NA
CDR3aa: CASITTRGRSYNEQFF
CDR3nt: TGTGCCAGCATCACAACGCGGGGGCGGTCCTACAATGAGCAGTTCTTC

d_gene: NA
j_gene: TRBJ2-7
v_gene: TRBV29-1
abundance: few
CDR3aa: CSVEDGGYEQYF
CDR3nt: TGCAGCGTCGAAGACGGAGGCTACGAGCAGTACTTC

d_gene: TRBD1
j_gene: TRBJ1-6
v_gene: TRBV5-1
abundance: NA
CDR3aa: CASSGIQGVSYNSPLHF
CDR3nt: TGCGCCAGCAGCGGGATTCAGGGGGTCTCCTATAATTCACCCCTCCACTTT

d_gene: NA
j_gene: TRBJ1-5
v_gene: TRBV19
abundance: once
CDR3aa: CASSIGGNSNQPQHF
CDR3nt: TGTGCCAGTAGTATCGGCGGGAATAGCAATCAGCCCCAGCATTTT

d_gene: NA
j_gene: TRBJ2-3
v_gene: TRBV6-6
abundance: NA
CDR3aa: CASSPLQTGTEDTQYF
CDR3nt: TGTGCCAGCAGTCCCCTACAGACAGGGACTGAGGATACGCAGTATTTT

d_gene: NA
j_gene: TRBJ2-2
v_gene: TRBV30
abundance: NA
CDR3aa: CAYGMNTGELFF
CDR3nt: TGTGCCTACGGGATGAACACCGGGGAGCTGTTTTTT

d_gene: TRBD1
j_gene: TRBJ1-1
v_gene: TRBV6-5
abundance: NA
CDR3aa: CASMPDRDTEAFF
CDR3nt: TGTGCCAGCATGCCGGACAGGGACACTGAAGCTTTCTTT

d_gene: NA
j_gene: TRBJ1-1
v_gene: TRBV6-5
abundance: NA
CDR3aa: CASSQDSMNTEAFF
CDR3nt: TGTGCCAGCAGTCAGGACAGCATGAACACTGAAGCTTTCTTT